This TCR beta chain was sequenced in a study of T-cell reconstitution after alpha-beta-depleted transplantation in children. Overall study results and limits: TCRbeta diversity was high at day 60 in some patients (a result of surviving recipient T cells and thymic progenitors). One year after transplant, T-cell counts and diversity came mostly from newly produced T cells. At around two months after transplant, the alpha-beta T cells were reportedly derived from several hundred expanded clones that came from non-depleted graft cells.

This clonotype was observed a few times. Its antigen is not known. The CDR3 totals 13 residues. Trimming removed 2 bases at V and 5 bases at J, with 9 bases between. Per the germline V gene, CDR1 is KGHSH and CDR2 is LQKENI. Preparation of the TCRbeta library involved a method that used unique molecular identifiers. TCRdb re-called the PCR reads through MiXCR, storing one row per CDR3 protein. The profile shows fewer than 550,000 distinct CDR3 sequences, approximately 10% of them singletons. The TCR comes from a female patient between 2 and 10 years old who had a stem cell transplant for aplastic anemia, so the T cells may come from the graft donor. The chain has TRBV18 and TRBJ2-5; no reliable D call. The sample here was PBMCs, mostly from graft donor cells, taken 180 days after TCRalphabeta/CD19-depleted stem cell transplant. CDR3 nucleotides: TGTGCCAGCTCACCAGGGGTTTCGGAGACCCAGTACTTC. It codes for CASSPGVSETQYF.